This TCR beta chain was identified during a study of blood T cell repertoires in COVID-19. Overall study context: Donors in the United States, Italy and Spain gave samples during acute or convalescent COVID-19.

The V gene's germline CDR1 is LNHDA and CDR2 SQIVND (reference sequence). The CDR3 has 13 residues. V was trimmed by 4 bases and J by 1 base, leaving 7 bases between them. Authors' methods: By means of reference gene primer amplification, nucleated cell counts were estimated. Libraries were prepared by immunoSEQ multiplex PCR; TCRdb keeps only in-frame clonotypes and omits some of them. The V and J calls and clone size come from that table; D and trimming were worked out from the DNA. The table lists fewer than 400,000 clones, more than 85% of them singletons. In assigning cohorts, the study relied on participant-reported clinical history. In Cohort 3, a recovered donor had either two negative PCRs, clearance, or symptom resolution.

This receptor was identified in a woman in her twenties or thirties who had recovered from COVID-19. This chain links TRBV19 with TRBJ1-1; D remains ambiguous. Sequencing was performed on PBMCs or T cells enriched from blood (not recorded which). CDR3 in amino acids: CASSRGGNTEAFF. In DNA, the CDR3 is TGTGCCAGTAGTAGGGGAGGGAACACTGAAGCTTTCTTT.